The rows below give T cell receptor beta chains drawn from one sample of a study of shared clonotypes between healthy human individuals. Clones were sequenced by immunoSEQ multiplex PCR, and TCRdb holds only the in-frame ones, with some missing. In the table there are approximately 1,500,000 clones, 98% of which are singletons. The sample was naive CD4+ T cells sorted from blood. These receptor sequences come from a man aged 30 to 39 in good health. The CDR3 runs from the conserved cysteine through the conserved F or W. Fields, in order: J gene, V gene, D gene, clone size, CDR3 length, CDR3 protein, CDR3 DNA. A D gene is named only where the DNA matches it firmly. Part of the rows lack a size; the others show once, few, many or a class for expanded clones.

TRBJ2-2	TRBV27	TRBD1	once	19	CASSLSRLETGFLTGELFF	TGTGCCAGCAGTTTATCGAGATTGGAGACAGGGTTTTTAACCGGGGAGCTGTTTTTT
TRBJ1-2	TRBV5-1	TRBD1	NA	16	CASSLAGQGFRYGYTF	TGCGCCAGCAGCTTGGCGGGACAGGGTTTTAGGTATGGCTACACCTTC
TRBJ2-1	TRBV14	TRBD1	NA	14	CASSREGAYNEQFF	TGTGCCAGCAGCCGAGAGGGGGCTTACAATGAGCAGTTCTTC
TRBJ2-5	TRBV19	NA	NA	15	CASSMGKAAQETQYF	TGTGCCAGTAGTATGGGTAAAGCAGCCCAAGAGACCCAGTACTTC
TRBJ2-2	TRBV14	NA	NA	14	CASSQVSGAGELFF	TGTGCCAGCAGCCAAGTATCCGGGGCCGGGGAGCTGTTTTTT
TRBJ1-2	TRBV10-3	NA	NA	17	CAISEPIPPGVWYGYTF	TGTGCCATCAGTGAGCCGATCCCGCCGGGGGTCTGGTATGGCTACACCTTC
TRBJ2-7	TRBV5-1	TRBD1	NA	18	CASSSGQISPLTPYEQYF	TGCGCCAGCAGCTCGGGACAGATAAGTCCCCTAACCCCCTACGAGCAGTACTTC
TRBJ2-5	TRBV5-5	NA	NA	15	CASSLRAGSSLTQYF	TGTGCCAGCAGTCTCAGGGCGGGGTCTTCCTTGACCCAGTACTTC
TRBJ1-5	TRBV10-3	TRBD1	NA	15	CAISVGTGKDQPQHF	TGTGCCATCAGCGTTGGGACAGGAAAAGATCAGCCCCAGCATTTT
TRBJ1-1	TRBV7-9	NA	NA	12	CASALGNTEAFF	TGTGCCAGCGCTCTGGGGAACACTGAAGCTTTCTTT
TRBJ1-3	TRBV7-9	TRBD1	NA	18	CASSVLVGQANSGNTIYF	TGTGCCAGCAGCGTACTAGTCGGACAGGCGAACTCTGGAAACACCATATATTTT
TRBJ1-3	TRBV29-1	NA	NA	14	CSVTDRELANTIYF	TGCAGCGTGACGGACCGGGAACTAGCGAACACCATATATTTT
TRBJ1-2	TRBV5-1	TRBD1	NA	18	CASSRSGTGEGRTYGYTF	TGCGCCAGCAGCCGGAGTGGGACAGGGGAGGGCCGGACCTATGGCTACACCTTC
TRBJ1-2	TRBV5-1	NA	NA	14	CASSITRPRDGYTF	TGCGCCAGCAGCATCACACGACCCCGGGATGGCTACACCTTC
TRBJ2-1	TRBV5-1	NA	NA	14	CASSLEGAASEQFF	TGCGCCAGCAGCTTGGAAGGGGCCGCAAGTGAGCAGTTCTTC
TRBJ2-6	TRBV10-1	NA	NA	15	CASRDSSSGANVLTF	TGCGCCAGCAGGGATTCCTCCTCTGGGGCCAACGTCCTGACTTTC
TRBJ2-2	TRBV6-1	NA	NA	14	CASSEGSNTGELFF	TGTGCCAGCAGTGAAGGGAGTAACACCGGGGAGCTGTTTTTT
TRBJ2-7	TRBV11-3	NA	NA	12	CASSLSGDEQYF	TGTGCCAGCAGCCTATCAGGGGACGAGCAGTACTTC
TRBJ2-3	TRBV2	NA	NA	12	CASSRNGDTQYF	TGTGCCAGCAGCCGGAATGGGGATACGCAGTATTTT
TRBJ2-7	TRBV10-1	NA	NA	15	CASSESRGAPYEQYF	TGCGCCAGCAGTGAGTCGAGGGGGGCCCCCTACGAGCAGTACTTC
TRBJ2-5	TRBV19	NA	NA	11	CASWAGTSYYF	TGTGCCAGCTGGGCCGGGACCTCTTACTACTTC
TRBJ2-3	TRBV10-3	TRBD2	NA	16	CAISESGTTVTDTQYF	TGTGCCATCAGTGAGTCAGGGACTACTGTTACAGATACGCAGTATTTT
TRBJ1-1	TRBV5-4	NA	NA	13	CASSQNMNTEAFF	TGTGCCAGCAGCCAGAATATGAACACTGAAGCTTTCTTT
TRBJ2-3	TRBV7-2	TRBD2	NA	18	CASSLAPGLAGGTDTQYF	TGTGCCAGCAGCTTAGCCCCGGGACTAGCGGGAGGCACAGATACGCAGTATTTT
TRBJ2-7	TRBV10-1	TRBD2	NA	19	CASSEGHPSGSPRDYEQYF	TGCGCCAGCAGTGAGGGTCACCCTAGCGGGAGCCCCCGGGACTACGAGCAGTACTTC
TRBJ1-1	TRBV27	TRBD1	NA	14	CASRKQGVGTEAFF	TGTGCCAGCAGAAAACAGGGGGTTGGCACTGAAGCTTTCTTT
TRBJ2-7	TRBV15	NA	NA	15	CATSRDVQGLFEQYF	TGTGCCACCAGCAGAGATGTGCAGGGTTTGTTCGAGCAGTACTTC
TRBJ2-2	TRBV9	NA	NA	13	CASSVGVAGELFF	TGTGCCAGCAGCGTAGGTGTGGCCGGGGAGCTGTTTTTT
TRBJ2-7	TRBV6-5	NA	NA	13	CASRPGNSYEQYF	TGTGCCAGCAGACCAGGGAACTCCTACGAGCAGTACTTC
TRBJ2-2	TRBV5-1	NA	NA	15	CASSLGDANTGELFF	TGCGCCAGCAGCTTGGGAGACGCGAACACCGGGGAGCTGTTTTTT
TRBJ2-7	TRBV7-8	NA	NA	15	CASSPGGLKNYEQYF	TGTGCCAGCAGCCCCGGAGGTCTGAAAAACTACGAGCAGTACTTC
TRBJ1-1	TRBV28	NA	NA	12	CASHERYTEAFF	TGTGCCAGCCATGAAAGGTATACTGAAGCTTTCTTT
TRBJ1-5	TRBV29-1	NA	few	13	CSVLGGPNQPQHF	TGCAGCGTTCTTGGGGGGCCCAATCAGCCCCAGCATTTT
TRBJ1-1	TRBV7-9	NA	NA	14	CASSLVGLGTEAFF	TGTGCCAGCAGCTTAGTGGGGTTGGGCACTGAAGCTTTCTTT
TRBJ2-7	TRBV19	NA	NA	15	CASSIRVRQPYEQYF	TGTGCCAGTAGTATAAGGGTCCGGCAGCCCTACGAGCAGTACTTC
TRBJ2-1	TRBV19	TRBD1	NA	15	CASMGKTGWRNEQFF	TGTGCCAGTATGGGAAAGACAGGGTGGCGGAATGAGCAGTTCTTC
TRBJ2-7	TRBV6-1	NA	NA	13	CATRRQVPYEQYF	TGTGCCACCCGCCGACAGGTACCCTACGAGCAGTACTTC
TRBJ2-2	TRBV25-1	TRBD1	NA	16	CASSEFGTGSTGELFF	TGTGCCAGCAGTGAATTTGGGACAGGGAGCACCGGGGAGCTGTTTTTT
TRBJ2-2	TRBV29-1	NA	NA	11	CSGTHTGELFF	TGCAGCGGTACCCACACCGGGGAGCTGTTTTTT
TRBJ2-1	TRBV5-5	NA	NA	14	CASSFGGGGNEQFF	TGTGCCAGCAGCTTCGGAGGGGGTGGAAATGAGCAGTTCTTC
TRBJ2-5	TRBV6-1	NA	NA	14	CASRRDSDQETQYF	TGTGCCAGCAGACGAGACAGCGACCAAGAGACCCAGTACTTC
TRBJ2-5	TRBV5-1	TRBD2	NA	15	CASSLGRESWETQYF	TGCGCCAGCAGCTTGGGGCGGGAGTCCTGGGAGACCCAGTACTTC